The 3 T cell receptor beta chains listed next were all sequenced from one sample in a study of blood T cell repertoires in COVID-19. Produced via immunoSEQ multiplex PCR; TCRdb's table is partial and in-frame only. The table includes roughly 290,000 clones, approximately 90% detected once. Material for sequencing was peripheral blood. These receptors all come from a woman aged 30 to 39 with COVID-19, enrolled during active disease.

The V and J genes are TRBV6-2 or TRBV6-3 and TRBJ2-1; 7 bases map to TRBD2. Germline loops: CDR1 MNHEY, CDR2 SVGEGT. Trimming at V came to 0 bases and at J to 9 bases, leaving 8 bases not matched to a gene. The CDR3 extends over 15 amino acids. The CDR3 sequence is CASSYSNGGSVEQFF. In DNA form, the CDR3 reads TGTGCCAGCAGTTACTCGAACGGCGGGAGCGTTGAGCAGTTCTTC.

This chain connects TRBV11-3 to TRBJ2-2; 7 bases align to TRBD2. Germline assignment: CDR1 SGHNT and CDR2 YENEEA. There are 16 residues in the CDR3. The V and J ends lost 0 bases and 3 bases, in that order; junction bases with no gene match: 4. DNA for the CDR3: TGTGCCAGCAGCTTAGATCAGGGAGGGTACACCGGGGAGCTGTTTTTT. Translating it yields CASSLDQGGYTGELFF.

This chain joins TRBV6-2 or TRBV6-3 and TRBJ1-1; 9 bases match TRBD1. CDR3 length: 14 amino acids. Germline-derived CDR1 and CDR2 are MNHEY and SVGEGT. V shed 5 bases and J 2 bases; nucleotides not matched to a gene: 3. The chain's CDR3 is CASSRDRANTEAFF. In DNA form, the CDR3 reads TGTGCCAGCAGTCGGGACAGGGCTAACACTGAAGCTTTCTTT.